The 12 T cell receptor beta chains reported below all come from one sample, sequenced in a study of CD8 T cells in ankylosing spondylitis. Study-wide results and caveats: What seemed typical of ankylosing spondylitis blood was a TCR beta motif built from 7 or 8 highly homologous variants.

TCRdb independently ran MiXCR on the 5' RACE reads; one entry per CDR3 protein. The table shows 100,000 to 150,000 distinct CDR3 sequences, with under 20% occurring only once. No antigen has been identified for these receptors. The specimen sequenced was blood, either unsorted or a sorted T cell fraction (not recorded which). Receptor source: a male donor with ankylosing spondylitis.

This clonotype came up a few times. The chain employs TRBV20-1 and TRBJ1-2; D possibly corresponds to TRBD1 (6 bases). The germline V gene has CDR1 DFQATT and CDR2 SNEGSKA (reference sequence). This CDR3 spans 13 amino acids. V was shortened by 5 bases and J by 3 bases, with 13 bases between the two germline ends. Written as DNA, the CDR3 is TGCAGTGCTCCACAGGGAAGCGACTATGGCTACACCTTC. Translated, it gives CSAPQGSDYGYTF.

This clonotype appeared a few times. The chain joins TRBV6-1 to TRBJ2-5; 8 bases line up with TRBD1. The CDR3 runs to 18 residues. Germline loops: CDR1 MNHNS, CDR2 SASEGT. The J segment lost 5 bases and the V segment lost 6 bases, leaving 20 bases of the junction unmatched. CDR3 region: CASSPEPETGASGETQYF. The CDR3, as DNA: TGTGCCAGCAGCCCCGAACCCGAGACAGGGGCCTCCGGTGAGACCCAGTACTTC.

The chain carries TRBV27 and TRBJ2-1; TRBD2 agrees at 12 bases. This CDR3 has 15 amino acids. Germline loops: CDR1 MNHEY, CDR2 SMNVEV (reference sequence). V lost 4 bases to trimming and J lost 8 bases; unmatched junction nucleotides: 6. The CDR3 DNA reads as TGTGCCAGCAGTTCCAGGCTAGCGGGAGGGGATGAGCAGTTCTTC. Encoded protein: CASSSRLAGGDEQFF.

This chain connects TRBV5-1 to TRBJ2-3; no clear D gene. V was clipped by 4 bases and J by 2 bases, with 11 bases between them. There are 14 residues in the CDR3. Germline V lookup: CDR1 SGHRS, CDR2 YFSETQ. In DNA form, the CDR3 reads TGCGCCAGCAGCGGCGTCGGTCTCACAGATACGCAGTATTTT. Translation: CASSGVGLTDTQYF. Supplemented by reference TRBV5-1 and TRBJ2-3, the full variable domain reads KAGVTQTPRYLIKTRGQQVTLSCSPISGHRSVSWYQQTPGQGLQFLFEYFSETQRNKGNFPGRFSGRQFSNSRSEMNVSTLELGDSALYLCASSGVGLTDTQYFGPGTRLTVL.

This sequence joins TRBV29-1 and TRBJ2-7; the match to TRBD2 covers 13 bases. Germline values: CDR1 SQVTM, CDR2 ANQGSEA. J gave up 5 bases and V 5 bases, and 21 bases lay outside the gene matches. The CDR3 totals 19 residues. The CDR3 DNA reads TGCAGCGTTACCACCCCCTCTCTGGGACTAGCGGGAAGGTTGAACGAGCAGTACTTC. Amino acid sequence: CSVTTPSLGLAGRLNEQYF.

There are many counts of this clonotype. The chain links TRBV7-8 to TRBJ1-1; unclear D gene. Germline V gene lookup returns CDR1 SGHVS and CDR2 FQNEAQ. The CDR3 sequence is 17 residues long. Trimming removed 2 bases from V and 6 bases from J, with 22 bases in between. DNA for the CDR3: TGTGCCAGCAGCTTACCGGCGGCGGGGTTTGTCGGCCCTGAAGCTTTCTTT. Amino acid sequence: CASSLPAAGFVGPEAFF.

The genes are TRBV28 and TRBJ2-3, with a tentative D call TRBD1 (6 bases). The CDR3 length is 15 residues. Trimming cost V 6 bases and J 3 bases, with 16 bases left between them. Germline lookup yields CDR1 MDHEN and CDR2 SYDVKM. CDR3 residues: CASSEGVGETDTQYF. CDR3 sequence (DNA): TGTGCCAGCAGCGAGGGGGTTGGGGAGACAGATACGCAGTATTTT.

This clonotype has a handful of counts. The chain uses TRBV7-7 and TRBJ2-7, with D possibly matching TRBD2 (5 bases). The V gene lost 5 bases and the J gene lost 5 bases, with 19 bases spanning the gap. This CDR3 has 15 amino acids. Germline CDR1 is SSHAT and CDR2 is FNYEAQ (reference sequence). The CDR3, as DNA: TGTGCCAGCAGCCCCATCCCCTCGGGAATCGACGAGCAGTACTTC. This gives the protein CASSPIPSGIDEQYF.

The V gene is TRBV14, the J gene TRBJ2-1; D may be TRBD2 (5 bases). V was cut by 6 bases and J by 1 base, with 10 bases left in between. The CDR3 covers 14 residues. Germline CDR1 reads SGHDN; CDR2 reads FVKESK. The CDR3 DNA follows: TGTGCCAGCAGGCCGACGGGGTCCTACAATGAGCAGTTCTTC. Translating gives CASRPTGSYNEQFF.

The chain joins TRBV4-1 to TRBJ2-7, with a weak D call TRBD1 (5 bases). Germline loops: CDR1 MGHRA, CDR2 YSYEKL. This CDR3 region has 14 residues. Trimming removed 1 base from V and 2 bases from J, with 9 bases in between. In DNA, the CDR3 is TGCGCCAGCAGCCAAGGACAGCTCCCCTACGAGCAGTACTTC. This translates into CASSQGQLPYEQYF.

This clonotype has more than one count but fewer than ten. V and J are TRBV7-9 and TRBJ2-1; D is uncertain. The CDR3 is made up of 17 amino acids. The V gene's germline CDR1 is SEHNR and CDR2 FQNEAQ (reference sequence). V was pared by 4 bases and J by 0 bases, with 16 bases between. DNA of the CDR3: TGTGCCAGCAGCTCCCAATGGGCGGAGAGCTCCTACAATGAGCAGTTCTTC. Its protein is CASSSQWAESSYNEQFF.

This chain uses TRBV9 with TRBJ1-2; D ambiguous. The germline gives CDR1 SGDLS, CDR2 YYNGEE. Trimming cost V 4 bases and J 0 bases, with 13 bases left between them. The CDR3 runs to 15 residues. In nucleotides, the CDR3 is TGTGCCAGCAGCTCGATGACGGGCCCTAACTATGGCTACACCTTC. Translating it yields CASSSMTGPNYGYTF.